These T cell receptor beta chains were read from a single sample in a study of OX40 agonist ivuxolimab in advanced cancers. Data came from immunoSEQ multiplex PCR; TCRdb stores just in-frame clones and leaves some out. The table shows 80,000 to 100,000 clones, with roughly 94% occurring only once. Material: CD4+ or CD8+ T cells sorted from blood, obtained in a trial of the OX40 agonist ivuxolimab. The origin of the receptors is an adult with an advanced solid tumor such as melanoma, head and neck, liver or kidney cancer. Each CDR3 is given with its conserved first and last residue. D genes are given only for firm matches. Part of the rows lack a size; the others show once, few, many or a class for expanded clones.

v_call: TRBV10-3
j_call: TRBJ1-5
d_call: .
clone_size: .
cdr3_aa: CAISAGPSNQPQHF
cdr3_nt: TGTGCCATCAGTGCAGGGCCTAGCAATCAGCCCCAGCATTTT

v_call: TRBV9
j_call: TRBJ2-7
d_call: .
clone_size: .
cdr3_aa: CASSVRAYDEQYF
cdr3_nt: TGTGCCAGCAGCGTACGAGCATATGACGAGCAGTACTTC

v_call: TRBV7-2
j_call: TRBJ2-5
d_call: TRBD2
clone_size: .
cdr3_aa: CASSHTSLRGGSLETQYF
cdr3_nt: TGTGCCAGCAGCCACACTTCTTTGCGGGGGGGGTCCTTGGAGACCCAGTACTTC

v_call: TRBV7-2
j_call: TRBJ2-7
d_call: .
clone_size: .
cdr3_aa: CASSLAGAVEEQYF
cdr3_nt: TGTGCCAGCAGCTTAGCGGGGGCGGTTGAGGAGCAGTACTTC

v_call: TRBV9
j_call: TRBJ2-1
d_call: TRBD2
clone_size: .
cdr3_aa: CASSVEVASGGPYNEQFF
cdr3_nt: TGTGCCAGCAGCGTAGAAGTGGCTAGCGGGGGCCCCTACAATGAGCAGTTCTTC

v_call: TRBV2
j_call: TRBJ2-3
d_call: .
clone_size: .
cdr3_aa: CASNRFTDTQYF
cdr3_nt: TGTGCCAGCAACAGGTTCACAGATACGCAGTATTTT

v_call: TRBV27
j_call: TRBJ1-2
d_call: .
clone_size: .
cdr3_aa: CASSPREDNYGYTF
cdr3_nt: TGTGCCAGCAGTCCCCGGGAGGATAACTATGGCTACACCTTC

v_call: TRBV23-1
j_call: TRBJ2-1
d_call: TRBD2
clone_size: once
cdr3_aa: CASSQARRTSGSKSYNEQFF
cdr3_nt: TGCGCCAGCAGTCAGGCCCGCCGGACTAGCGGGAGTAAGTCCTACAATGAGCAGTTCTTC

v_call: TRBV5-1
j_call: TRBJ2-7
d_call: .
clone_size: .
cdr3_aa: CASSLEAEEGQYF
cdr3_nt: TGCGCCAGCAGCTTGGAGGCAGAGGAAGGGCAGTACTTC

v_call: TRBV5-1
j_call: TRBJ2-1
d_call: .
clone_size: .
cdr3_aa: CASSTFTGTRNEQFF
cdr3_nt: TGCGCCAGCAGCACATTCACAGGGACCAGAAATGAGCAGTTCTTC

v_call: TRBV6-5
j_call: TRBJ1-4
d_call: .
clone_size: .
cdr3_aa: CASSPQGKKLFF
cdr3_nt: TGTGCCAGCAGTCCCCAGGGGAAAAAACTGTTTTTT

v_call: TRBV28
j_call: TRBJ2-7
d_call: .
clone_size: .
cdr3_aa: CASSSGTPHEQYF
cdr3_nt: TGTGCCAGCAGTTCCGGGACACCCCACGAGCAGTACTTC

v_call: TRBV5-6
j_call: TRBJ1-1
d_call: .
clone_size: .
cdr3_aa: CASSFGGYSTEAFF
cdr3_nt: TGTGCCAGCAGCTTTGGAGGGTACAGCACTGAAGCTTTCTTT

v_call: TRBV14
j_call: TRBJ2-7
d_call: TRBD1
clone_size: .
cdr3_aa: CASSQETGGSYEQYF
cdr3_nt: TGTGCCAGCAGCCAAGAGACAGGGGGGAGCTACGAGCAGTACTTC

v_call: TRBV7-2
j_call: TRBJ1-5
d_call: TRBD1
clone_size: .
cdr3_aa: CASSGDRAKGQPQHF
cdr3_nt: TGTGCCAGCAGCGGCGACAGGGCGAAAGGACAGCCCCAGCATTTT